These 11 T cell receptor beta chains came from one sample sequenced in a study of blood T cell repertoires in COVID-19. Only in-frame clones appear in the TCRdb table, and some are missing; sequencing was by immunoSEQ multiplex PCR. The profile shows roughly 90,000 clones, about 85% of them singletons. The sample taken for sequencing was peripheral blood. Source of these receptors: a woman aged 80 or older with COVID-19, enrolled during active disease.

J is TRBJ2-3 and V is TRBV6-5, with 9 bases lining up with TRBD1. CDR1 and CDR2 (germline): MNHEY, SVGAGI. The CDR3 totals 15 residues. The V and J ends lost 1 base and 7 bases, in that order; junction bases with no gene match: 6. The CDR3: CASSYFGTGSNTQYF. In DNA form, the CDR3 reads TGTGCCAGCAGTTACTTCGGGACAGGGTCTAATACGCAGTATTTT.

V usage is TRBV30 and J usage is TRBJ1-4; TRBD1 is a possible D gene (6 bases). CDR1 is GTSNPN, CDR2 SVGIG, per germline (reference sequence). The germline V and J ends were trimmed by 0 bases and 8 bases, with 13 bases remaining between them. CDR3 length: 14 amino acids. This chain's CDR3 is CAWSVGHVGEKLFF. As DNA, the CDR3 is TGTGCCTGGAGTGTGGGACATGTTGGGGAAAAACTGTTTTTT.

The chain carries TRBV5-6 and TRBJ2-1; TRBD2 matches 9 bases. Germline CDR1 reads SGHDT; CDR2 reads YYEEEE. J gave up 6 bases and V 4 bases, and 11 bases lay outside the gene matches. The CDR3 totals 16 residues. CDR3 residues: CASSTLAGAMGNEQFF. The CDR3 coding sequence is TGTGCCAGCAGCACTTTAGCGGGAGCAATGGGCAATGAGCAGTTCTTC.

The V call is TRBV15, the J call TRBJ2-7, with TRBD2 matching over 11 bases. Trimming cost V 4 bases and J 3 bases; bases outside gene matches: 2. The CDR3 has 14 residues. CDR1 and CDR2 (germline): LNHNV, YYDKDF (reference sequence). This chain's CDR3 is CATSTGTSGYEQYF. The DNA for the CDR3 is TGTGCCACCAGCACCGGGACTAGCGGCTACGAGCAGTACTTC.

The chain combines TRBV14 with TRBJ2-1; 7 bases fit TRBD1. CDR1 and CDR2 (germline): SGHDN, FVKESK. This CDR3 region has 12 residues. The trim removed 8 bases at V and 6 bases at J, leaving 4 bases unmatched. For the CDR3, the DNA is TGTGCCAGCCGGCCAGGGGGCAATGAGCAGTTCTTC. It encodes CASRPGGNEQFF.

This chain uses TRBV7-2 with TRBJ1-4; 10 bases map to TRBD1. After removal of 5 bases from V and 7 bases from J, the junction contained 7 bases not matched to a gene. Per the germline V gene, CDR1 is SGHTA and CDR2 is FQGNSA. The CDR3 runs to 15 residues. As DNA, the CDR3 is TGTGCCAGCAGCCCCGGGACAGGGGAACTTGAAAAACTGTTTTTT. Amino acids: CASSPGTGELEKLFF.

The chain links TRBV2 to TRBJ2-3, with D hard to call. The CDR3 has 14 amino acids. CDR1 and CDR2 from the germline V gene are SNHLY and FYNNEI. Trimming pared 5 bases from V and 2 bases from J, leaving 11 bases between. The CDR3 protein is CASSPRQVTDTQYF. CDR3 nucleotides: TGTGCCAGCAGTCCCCGACAAGTCACAGATACGCAGTATTTT.

V and J are TRBV6-2 or TRBV6-3 and TRBJ2-1; tentatively, D is TRBD1 (6 bases). Trimming removed 2 bases from V and 5 bases from J, with 16 bases in between. Germline V gene lookup returns CDR1 MNHEY and CDR2 SVGEGT. CDR3 size: 16 residues. DNA for the CDR3: TGTGCCAGCAGTTACGTGGACAGTCTCGTCGACAATGAGCAGTTCTTC. Protein product: CASSYVDSLVDNEQFF.

This rearrangement joins TRBV6-2 or TRBV6-3 to TRBJ1-1; 7 nucleotides match TRBD1. V was pared by 2 bases and J by 1 base, with 4 bases of the junction left unmatched. The germline CDR1 and CDR2 sequences are MNHEY and SVGEGT. This CDR3 has 15 amino acids. The CDR3 nucleotides read TGTGCCAGCAGTTACAGGGGGCCCCGGAACACTGAAGCTTTCTTT. Its translation is CASSYRGPRNTEAFF.

J is TRBJ1-4 and V is TRBV1. TRBV1 is given as a pseudogene. This CDR3 has 15 amino acids. CDR3 nucleotide sequence: TGCACCAGCAGCCTTGGGCTAGCCTGGAATGAAAAACTGTTTTTT. Its protein is CTSSLGLAWNEKLFF.

The genes are TRBV10-3 and TRBJ2-1, with TRBD2 matching over 7 bases. Losses at the gene ends were 11 bases for V and 8 bases for J; bases not matched to a gene: 18. CDR3 length: 15 residues. Germline V gives CDR1 ENHRY, CDR2 SYGVKD. The DNA for the CDR3 is TGTGCCCCGAAGAGTGGGGGAGGGAGGGTCGATGAGCAGTTCTTC. Protein sequence: CAPKSGGGRVDEQFF.